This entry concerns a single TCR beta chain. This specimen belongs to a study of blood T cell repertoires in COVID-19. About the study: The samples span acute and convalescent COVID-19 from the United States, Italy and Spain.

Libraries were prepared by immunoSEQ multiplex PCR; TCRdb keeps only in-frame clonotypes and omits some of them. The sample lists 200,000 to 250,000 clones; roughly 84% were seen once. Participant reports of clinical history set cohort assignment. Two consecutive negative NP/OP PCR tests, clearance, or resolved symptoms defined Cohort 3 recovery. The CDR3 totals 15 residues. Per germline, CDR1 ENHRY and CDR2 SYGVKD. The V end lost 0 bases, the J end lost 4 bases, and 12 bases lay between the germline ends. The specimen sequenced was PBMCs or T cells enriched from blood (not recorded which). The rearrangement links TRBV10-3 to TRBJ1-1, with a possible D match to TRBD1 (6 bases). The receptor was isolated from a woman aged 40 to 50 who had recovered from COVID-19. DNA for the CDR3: TGTGCCATCAGTGAGTCCCAAGGGGGAATCACTGAAGCTTTCTTT. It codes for CAISESQGGITEAFF.